The clone carrying this TCR beta chain was observed many times. Antigen unknown. The data stem from a study of T-cell reconstitution after alpha-beta-depleted transplantation in children. The study's findings and limits: At the one-year point after transplant, T-cell counts and TCRbeta diversity were found to come mostly from T cells that had been newly produced.

In germline, CDR1 is MGHDK, CDR2 SYGVNS. The CDR3 sequence is 14 residues long. V gave up 3 bases and J gave up 1 base, with 8 bases separating them. Unique molecular identifiers were used to barcode this TCRbeta library. TCRdb re-derived calls from the PCR reads in MiXCR, one entry per CDR3 protein. The data show 95,000 to 120,000 distinct CDR3 sequences, 6.4% seen once. V usage is TRBV25-1 and J usage is TRBJ2-3; D is unclear. This sequence originates from a male patient between 2 and 10 years old who had a stem cell transplant for acute lymphoblastic leukemia, so the T cells may come from the graft donor. Here the sequenced sample was PBMCs, mostly from graft donor cells, taken 360 days after TCRalphabeta/CD19-depleted stem cell transplant. The CDR3 sequence is CASSEGFGTDTQYF. CDR3 sequence (DNA): TGTGCCAGCAGTGAGGGTTTTGGCACAGATACGCAGTATTTT.